This T cell receptor beta chain derives from a study of T cell repertoires in cytomegalovirus infection. TCRdb re-analysed the reads in MiXCR, keeping a single row per CDR3 protein. The table includes fewer than 350,000 distinct CDR3 sequences, around a sixth detected once. Germline V CDR1 and CDR2: SGHRS, YFSETQ. V was clipped by 0 bases and J by 8 bases; unmatched bases: 5. This CDR3 contains 15 residues. Sequenced sample: PBMCs. The V and J genes are TRBV5-1 and TRBJ1-4, with 9 bases that match TRBD1. This TCR was recovered from a human donor in good health (CMV status not recorded). Some clones in this sample may be carry-over from other donors' samples. The CDR3 sequence: CASSLGTGAVEKLFF. CDR3 nucleotide sequence: TGCGCCAGCAGCTTGGGGACAGGGGCGGTGGAAAAACTGTTTTTT.